Given below is one T cell receptor beta chain in context. Sequencing was performed with immunoSEQ multiplex PCR; in TCRdb, only in-frame clones are kept and a portion is missing. In the table there are 35,000 to 45,000 clones, 80% to 90% of which are singletons. The germline V gene encodes CDR1 MDHEN and CDR2 SYDVKM. This CDR3 is built from 12 residues. Trimming stripped 2 bases from V and 11 bases from J, with 12 bases between. The source of the sample is a study of blood T cell repertoires in COVID-19. The rearrangement links TRBV28 to TRBJ1-1, with D tentatively TRBD1 (6 bases). The sequenced material came from peripheral blood. The TCR comes from a human donor in a cohort sampled during active COVID-19. In DNA, the CDR3 is TGTGCCAGCAGTTTAGTACAGGGCGAGGCTTTCTTT. It yields the protein CASSLVQGEAFF.